These 10 T cell receptor beta chains were all obtained from the same sample, sequenced in a study of blood T cell repertoires in COVID-19. Only in-frame clones appear in the TCRdb table, and some are missing; sequencing was by immunoSEQ multiplex PCR. The sample contains about 180,000 clones, just under 90% of which appear only once. The sequenced sample consisted of peripheral blood. These receptor sequences come from a woman between 65 and 79 years old with COVID-19, enrolled during active disease.

V and J are TRBV24-1 and TRBJ1-4; tentative D call: TRBD1 (5 bases). The CDR3 covers 14 residues. Trimming removed 10 bases from V and 4 bases from J, with 15 bases in between. The germline V gene has CDR1 KGHDR and CDR2 SFDVKD. CDR3 loop: CATFPRGLNEKLFF. CDR3 coding DNA: TGTGCCACGTTTCCGAGGGGACTTAATGAAAAACTGTTTTTT.

The J gene is TRBJ1-1, the V gene TRBV5-5; 7 bases align to TRBD1. The CDR3 contains 14 residues. Trimming cost V 4 bases and J 7 bases; bases outside gene matches: 10. In germline, CDR1 is SGHKS, CDR2 YYEKEE (reference sequence). CDR3 loop: CASSSQMGQLEAFF. The CDR3 region has the DNA TGTGCCAGCAGCAGCCAAATGGGACAGCTTGAAGCTTTCTTT.

The chain joins TRBV30 to TRBJ2-6; D may be TRBD2 (5 bases). V was trimmed by 3 bases and J by 2 bases, leaving 11 bases between them. CDR3 length equals 15 residues. Germline V gene data show CDR1 as GTSNPN and CDR2 as SVGIG (reference sequence). This chain's CDR3 is CAWSKWGAGANVLTF. The CDR3 DNA sequence: TGTGCCTGGAGCAAGTGGGGAGCTGGGGCCAACGTCCTGACTTTC.

The chain links TRBV19 to TRBJ2-7; 8 bases match TRBD1. Germline assignment: CDR1 LNHDA and CDR2 SQIVND (reference sequence). This CDR3 is 15 amino acids long. J was trimmed by 5 bases and V by 6 bases; bases with no gene match: 12. CDR3 loop: CASRRQGQARDEQYF. CDR3 nucleotide sequence: TGTGCCAGTAGACGCCAGGGACAGGCTAGGGACGAGCAGTACTTC.

The genes are TRBV5-1 and TRBJ1-6, with 11 bases matching TRBD1. Germline CDR1 SGHRS, CDR2 YFSETQ. The CDR3 is made up of 15 amino acids. Germline trimming cut 4 bases from V and 14 bases from J; bases unmatched to any gene: 11. The CDR3 DNA follows: TGCGCCAGCAGCCCTGGACAGGGGGCAGGTAGGGCCCTCCACTTT. It yields the protein CASSPGQGAGRALHF.

The V and J genes are TRBV6-2 or TRBV6-3 and TRBJ2-6; D is perhaps TRBD1 (5 bases). The CDR3 contains 14 residues. V was pared by 4 bases and J by 4 bases, with 8 bases between. CDR1 MNHEY and CDR2 SVGEGT come from the germline V gene. This CDR3 reads CASSSGLGANVLTF. The CDR3 nucleotides are TGTGCCAGCAGTTCAGGGTTGGGGGCCAACGTCCTGACTTTC.

V usage is TRBV28 and J usage is TRBJ2-7, with a possible D match to TRBD2 (5 bases). The CDR3 extends over 17 amino acids. The germline V gene has CDR1 MDHEN and CDR2 SYDVKM. Trimming removed 6 bases at V and 7 bases at J, with 28 bases between. CDR3 sequence: CASSRRPRTNPWEEQYF. CDR3 nucleotides: TGTGCCAGCAGCCGAAGGCCCCGGACCAACCCATGGGAGGAGCAGTACTTC.

The V and J genes are TRBV24-1 and TRBJ1-6; D may be TRBD1 (6 bases). CDR3 length equals 21 residues. Between the trimmed V and J ends, which lost 1 base and 0 bases, there was a span of 21 bases. CDR1 and CDR2 from the germline V gene are KGHDR and SFDVKD. CDR3 region: CATSDFNPLQGPSSYNSPLHF. The CDR3 region has the DNA TGTGCCACCAGTGATTTTAATCCGTTACAGGGCCCCAGCTCCTATAATTCACCCCTCCACTTT.

V usage is TRBV5-1 and J usage is TRBJ2-1, with 15 bases fitting TRBD2. This CDR3 has 17 residues. From germline, CDR1 is SGHRS and CDR2 YFSETQ. The J segment lost 7 bases and the V segment lost 1 base, leaving 6 bases of the junction unmatched. CDR3 nucleotides: TGCGCCAGCAGCTTGATGGGACTAGCGGGAGGAGGTAATGAGCAGTTCTTC. This gives the protein CASSLMGLAGGGNEQFF.

The CDR3 is CASSFDINTSQGYTF. CDR3 bases: TGTGCCAGCAGTTTTGACATTAATACCTCGCAGGGCTACACCTTC. This chain uses TRBV28 with TRBJ1-2; D call uncertain. Germline values: CDR1 MDHEN, CDR2 SYDVKM. V gave up 3 bases and J gave up 8 bases, with 19 bases separating them. CDR3 length equals 15 residues.